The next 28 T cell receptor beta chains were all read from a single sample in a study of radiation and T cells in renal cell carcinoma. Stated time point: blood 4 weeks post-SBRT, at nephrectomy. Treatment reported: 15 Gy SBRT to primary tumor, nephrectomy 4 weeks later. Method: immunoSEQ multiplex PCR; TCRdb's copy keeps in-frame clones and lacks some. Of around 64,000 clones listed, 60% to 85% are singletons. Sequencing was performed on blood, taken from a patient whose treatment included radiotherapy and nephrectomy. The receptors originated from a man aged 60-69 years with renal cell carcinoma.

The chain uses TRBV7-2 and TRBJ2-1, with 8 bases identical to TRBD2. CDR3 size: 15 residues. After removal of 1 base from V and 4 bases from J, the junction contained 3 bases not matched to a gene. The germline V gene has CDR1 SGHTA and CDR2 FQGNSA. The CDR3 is CASSLEAGGYNEQFF. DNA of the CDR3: TGTGCCAGCAGCTTAGAGGCGGGAGGATACAATGAGCAGTTCTTC.

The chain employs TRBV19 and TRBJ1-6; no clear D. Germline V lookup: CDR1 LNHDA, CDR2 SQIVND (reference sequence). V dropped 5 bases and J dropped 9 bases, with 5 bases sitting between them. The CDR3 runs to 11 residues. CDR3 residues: CASSSGSPLHF. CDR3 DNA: TGTGCCAGTAGTTCCGGTTCACCCCTCCACTTT.

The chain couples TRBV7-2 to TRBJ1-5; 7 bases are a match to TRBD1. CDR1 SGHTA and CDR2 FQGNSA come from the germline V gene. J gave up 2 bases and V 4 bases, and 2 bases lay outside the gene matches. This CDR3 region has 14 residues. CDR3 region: CASSYGTGNQPQHF. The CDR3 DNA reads TGTGCCAGCAGCTATGGGACAGGCAATCAGCCCCAGCATTTT. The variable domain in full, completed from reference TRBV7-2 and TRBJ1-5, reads GAGVSQSPSNKVTEKGKDVELRCDPISGHTALYWYRQSLGQGLEFLIYFQGNSAPDKSGLPSDRFSAERTGGSVSTLTIQRTQQEDSAVYLCASSYGTGNQPQHFGDGTRLSIL.

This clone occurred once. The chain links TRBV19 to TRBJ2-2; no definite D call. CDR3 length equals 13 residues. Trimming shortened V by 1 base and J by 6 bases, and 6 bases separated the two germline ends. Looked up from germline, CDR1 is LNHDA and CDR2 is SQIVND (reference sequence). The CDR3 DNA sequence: TGTGCCAGTAGTATAGTTTCCCCCGGGGAGCTGTTTTTT. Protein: CASSIVSPGELFF.

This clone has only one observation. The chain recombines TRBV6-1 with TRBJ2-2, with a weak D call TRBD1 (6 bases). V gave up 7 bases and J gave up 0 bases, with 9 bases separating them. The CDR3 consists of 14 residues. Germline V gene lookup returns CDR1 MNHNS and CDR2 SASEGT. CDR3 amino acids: CASKRQANTGELFF. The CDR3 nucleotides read TGTGCCAGCAAAAGACAGGCGAACACCGGGGAGCTGTTTTTT.

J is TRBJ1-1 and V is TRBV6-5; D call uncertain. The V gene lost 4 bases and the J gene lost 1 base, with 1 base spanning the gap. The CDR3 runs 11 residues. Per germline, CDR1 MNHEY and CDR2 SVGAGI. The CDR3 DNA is TGTGCCAGCAGTTGGAACACTGAAGCTTTCTTT. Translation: CASSWNTEAFF.

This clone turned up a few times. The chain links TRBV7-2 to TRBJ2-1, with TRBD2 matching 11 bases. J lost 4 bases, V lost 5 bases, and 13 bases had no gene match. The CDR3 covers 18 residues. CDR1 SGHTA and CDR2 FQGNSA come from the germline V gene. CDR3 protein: CASSLLGIAGGQYNEQFF. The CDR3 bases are TGTGCCAGCAGCCTACTTGGAATAGCGGGAGGGCAATACAATGAGCAGTTCTTC.

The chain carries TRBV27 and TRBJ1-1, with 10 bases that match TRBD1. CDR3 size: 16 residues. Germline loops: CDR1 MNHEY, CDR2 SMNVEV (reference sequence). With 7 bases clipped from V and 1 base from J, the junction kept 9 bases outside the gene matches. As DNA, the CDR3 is TGTGCCAGCACAACCAGACAGGGGGCGGAGAACACTGAAGCTTTCTTT. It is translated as CASTTRQGAENTEAFF.

Written as DNA, the CDR3 is TGCAGCGTGCTCCCGGGACAGGGACTTCAAGAGACCCAGTACTTC. It yields the protein CSVLPGQGLQETQYF. The genes are TRBV29-1 and TRBJ2-5; 9 bases agree with TRBD1. Per germline, CDR1 SQVTM and CDR2 ANQGSEA. The ends lost 6 bases at V and 2 bases at J; junction bases unmatched: 10. The CDR3 covers 15 residues.

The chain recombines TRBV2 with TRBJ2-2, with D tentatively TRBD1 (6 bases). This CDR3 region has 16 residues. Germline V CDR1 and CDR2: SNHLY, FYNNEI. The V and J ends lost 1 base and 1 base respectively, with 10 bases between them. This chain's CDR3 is CASSEVGHLNTGELFF. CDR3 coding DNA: TGTGCCAGCAGTGAAGTGGGACATTTGAACACCGGGGAGCTGTTTTTT.

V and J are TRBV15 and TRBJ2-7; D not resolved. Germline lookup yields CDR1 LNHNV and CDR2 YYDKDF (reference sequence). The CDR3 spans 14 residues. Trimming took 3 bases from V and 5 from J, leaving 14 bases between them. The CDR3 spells CATSRARPANEQYF. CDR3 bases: TGTGCCACCAGCAGGGCCAGACCTGCAAACGAGCAGTACTTC.

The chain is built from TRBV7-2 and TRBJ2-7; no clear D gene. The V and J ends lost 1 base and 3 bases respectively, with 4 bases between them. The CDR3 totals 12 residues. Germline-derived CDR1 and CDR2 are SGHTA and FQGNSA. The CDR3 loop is CASSLDVYEQYF. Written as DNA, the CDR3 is TGTGCCAGCAGCTTAGACGTCTACGAGCAGTACTTC.

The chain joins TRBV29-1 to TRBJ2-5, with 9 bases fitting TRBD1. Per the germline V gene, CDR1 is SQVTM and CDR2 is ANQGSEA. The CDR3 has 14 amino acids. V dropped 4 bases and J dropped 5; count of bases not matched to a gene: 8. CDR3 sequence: CSVVSGQGQETQYF. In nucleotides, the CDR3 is TGCAGCGTTGTATCGGGACAGGGCCAGGAGACCCAGTACTTC.

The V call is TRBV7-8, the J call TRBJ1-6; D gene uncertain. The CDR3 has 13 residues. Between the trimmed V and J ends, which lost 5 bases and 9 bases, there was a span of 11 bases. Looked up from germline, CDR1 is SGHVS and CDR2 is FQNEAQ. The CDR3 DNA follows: TGTGCCAGCAGCACCGGGTTACCTTCACCCCTCCACTTT. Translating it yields CASSTGLPSPLHF.

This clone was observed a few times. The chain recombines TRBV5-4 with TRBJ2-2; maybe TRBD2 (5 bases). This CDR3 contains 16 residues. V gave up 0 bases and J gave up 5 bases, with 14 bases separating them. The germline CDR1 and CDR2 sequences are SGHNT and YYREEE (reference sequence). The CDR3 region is CASSLGSQRRTGELFF. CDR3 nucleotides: TGTGCCAGCAGCTTGGGATCCCAGCGGAGGACCGGGGAGCTGTTTTTT.

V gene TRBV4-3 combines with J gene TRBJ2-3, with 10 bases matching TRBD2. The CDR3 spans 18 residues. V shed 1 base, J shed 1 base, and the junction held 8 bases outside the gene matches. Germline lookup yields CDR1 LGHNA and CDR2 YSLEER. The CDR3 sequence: CASSQASGGDFGTDTQYF. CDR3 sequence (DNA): TGCGCCAGCAGCCAAGCTAGCGGGGGTGACTTCGGCACAGATACGCAGTATTTT.

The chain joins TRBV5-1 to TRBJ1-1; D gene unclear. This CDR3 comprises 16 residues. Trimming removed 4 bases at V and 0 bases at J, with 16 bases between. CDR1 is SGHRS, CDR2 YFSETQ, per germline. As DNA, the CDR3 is TGCGCCAGCAGCCCCCGGACGCAGCTTATGAACACTGAAGCTTTCTTT. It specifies CASSPRTQLMNTEAFF.

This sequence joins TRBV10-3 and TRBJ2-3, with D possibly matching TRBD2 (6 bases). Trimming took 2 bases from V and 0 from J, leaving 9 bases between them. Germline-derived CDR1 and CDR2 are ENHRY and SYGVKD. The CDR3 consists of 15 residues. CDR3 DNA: TGTGCCATCAGTGAGGGAGGGCCTAGCACAGATACGCAGTATTTT. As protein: CAISEGGPSTDTQYF.

The CDR3 DNA is TGCGCCAGCAGTGGGGGACTAGATACGTCGGTTTGGAATGAGCAGTTCTTC. Its translation: CASSGGLDTSVWNEQFF. The chain combines TRBV10-1 with TRBJ2-1; 8 positions match TRBD2. V lost 4 bases to trimming and J lost 7 bases; unmatched junction nucleotides: 15. Germline CDR1 and CDR2: WNHNN and SYGVQD (reference sequence). This CDR3 contains 17 residues.

The CDR3 loop is CASSYSHAGGLSEKLFF. CDR3 bases: TGTGCCAGCAGTTACTCGCATGCAGGGGGCCTATCTGAAAAACTGTTTTTT. This chain links TRBV27 with TRBJ1-4; 8 bases align to TRBD1. The V gene's germline CDR1 is MNHEY and CDR2 SMNVEV (reference sequence). Unmatched junction bases numbered 14, after V lost 4 bases and J lost 7 bases. There are 17 residues in the CDR3.

The CDR3 reads CASSGYGQEIGGDTQYF. In nucleotides, the CDR3 is TGTGCCAGCAGTGGATACGGACAGGAGATAGGGGGGGATACGCAGTATTTT. V is TRBV2 and J is TRBJ2-3; tentatively, D is TRBD1 (7 bases). Germline V lookup: CDR1 SNHLY, CDR2 FYNNEI. This CDR3 is built from 17 residues. The V end lost 4 bases, the J end lost 6 bases, and 23 bases lay between the germline ends.

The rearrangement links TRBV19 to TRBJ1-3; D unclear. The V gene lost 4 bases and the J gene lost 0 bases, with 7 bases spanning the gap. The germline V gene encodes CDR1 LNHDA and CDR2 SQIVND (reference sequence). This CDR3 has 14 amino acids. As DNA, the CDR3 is TGTGCCAGTAGTAGGCAGCACTCTGGAAACACCATATATTTT. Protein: CASSRQHSGNTIYF.

This chain's CDR3 is CASTGLRSPNEQFF. CDR3 DNA: TGTGCCAGCACTGGGTTGCGGAGTCCCAATGAGCAGTTCTTC. This chain joins TRBV6-1 and TRBJ2-1; D gene ambiguous. The CDR3 spans 14 residues. Per germline, CDR1 MNHNS and CDR2 SASEGT. Trimming removed 7 bases from V and 6 bases from J, with 16 bases in between.

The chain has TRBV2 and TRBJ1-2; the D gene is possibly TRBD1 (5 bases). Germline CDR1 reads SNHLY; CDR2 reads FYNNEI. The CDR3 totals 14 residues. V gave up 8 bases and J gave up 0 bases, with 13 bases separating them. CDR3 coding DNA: TGTGCCAGCGTACTAGACAGTTCTAACTATGGCTACACCTTC. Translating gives CASVLDSSNYGYTF.

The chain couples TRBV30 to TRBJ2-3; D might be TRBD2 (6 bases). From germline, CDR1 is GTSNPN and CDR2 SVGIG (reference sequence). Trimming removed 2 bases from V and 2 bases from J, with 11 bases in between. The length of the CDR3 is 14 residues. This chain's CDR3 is CAWSWAGTTDTQYF. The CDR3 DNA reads TGTGCCTGGAGTTGGGCGGGGACCACAGATACGCAGTATTTT.

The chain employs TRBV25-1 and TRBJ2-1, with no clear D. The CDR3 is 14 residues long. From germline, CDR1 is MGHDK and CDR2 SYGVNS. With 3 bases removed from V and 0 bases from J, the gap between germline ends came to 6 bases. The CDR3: CASSEPGSYNEQFF. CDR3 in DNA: TGTGCCAGCAGTGAGCCAGGCTCCTACAATGAGCAGTTCTTC. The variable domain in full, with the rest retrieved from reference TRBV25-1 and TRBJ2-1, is EADIYQTPRYLVIGTGKKITLECSQTMGHDKMYWYQQDPGMELHLIHYSYGVNSTEKGDLSSESTVSRIRTEHFPLTLESARPSHTSQYLCASSEPGSYNEQFFGPGTRLTVL.

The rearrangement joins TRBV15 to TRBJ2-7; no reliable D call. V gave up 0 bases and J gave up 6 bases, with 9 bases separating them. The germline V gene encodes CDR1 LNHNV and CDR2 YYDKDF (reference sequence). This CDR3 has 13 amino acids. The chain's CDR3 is CATSREGNFEQYF. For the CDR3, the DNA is TGTGCCACCAGCAGAGAGGGGAACTTCGAGCAGTACTTC.

The CDR3 spells CASSLAAGKGRAGYTF. The CDR3, as DNA: TGTGCCAGCAGCTTAGCGGCTGGGAAGGGACGGGCTGGCTACACCTTC. The V call is TRBV7-9, the J call TRBJ1-2; D is possibly TRBD1 (5 bases). The CDR3 loop spans 16 amino acids. V was trimmed by 0 bases and J by 7 bases, leaving 18 bases between them. Germline CDR1 and CDR2: SEHNR and FQNEAQ (reference sequence). The full variable domain, its missing parts supplied by reference TRBV7-9 and TRBJ1-2, is DTGVSQNPRHKITKRGQNVTFRCDPISEHNRLYWYRQTLGQGPEFLTYFQNEAQLEKSRLLSDRFSAERPKGSFSTLEIQRTEQGDSAMYLCASSLAAGKGRAGYTFGSGTRLTVV.